The 8 T cell receptor beta chains presented below share a single source sample, sequenced in a study of response to subunit inactivated influenza vaccine. TCRdb re-derived calls from the RT-PCR reads in MiXCR, one entry per CDR3 protein. The table includes over 750,000 distinct CDR3 sequences, around 20% detected once. The input for sequencing was PBMCs from blood, taken 4 to 6 days after vaccination. The receptors derive from a man aged 50-59 years who received an inactivated influenza vaccine.

The chain couples TRBV12-3 or TRBV12-4 to TRBJ1-6; TRBD1 aligns across 11 bases. The CDR3 length is 15 residues. The V segment lost 7 bases and the J segment 8 bases; nucleotides outside the gene matches: 7. The CDR3 here is CASTLGQGVDSPLHF. The CDR3 nucleotides read TGTGCCAGCACCCTGGGACAGGGGGTGGATTCACCCCTCCACTTT.

The chain couples TRBV30 to TRBJ2-5, with D unclear. V dropped 0 bases and J dropped 0 bases, with 5 bases sitting between them. CDR3 length: 13 residues. The germline V gene has CDR1 GTSNPN and CDR2 SVGIG (reference sequence). Written as DNA, the CDR3 is TGTGCCTGGAGTGTACATCACCAAGAGACCCAGTACTTC. The encoded protein is CAWSVHHQETQYF.

The rearrangement links TRBV28 to TRBJ1-1; D not resolved. Germline CDR1 and CDR2: MDHEN and SYDVKM. The CDR3 has 16 residues. V was cut by 1 base and J by 0 bases, with 12 bases left in between. The CDR3 reads CASSLSVELMNTEAFF. CDR3 DNA: TGTGCCAGCAGTTTATCTGTGGAGCTCATGAACACTGAAGCTTTCTTT.

This clonotype has just a few counts. The rearrangement joins TRBV15 to TRBJ2-7; D not certain. CDR1 LNHNV and CDR2 YYDKDF come from the germline V gene (reference sequence). The CDR3 is made up of 15 amino acids. The ends were cut back, 5 bases at V and 0 bases at J, with 14 bases in the middle. This CDR3 reads CATSPDGSPSYEQYF. CDR3 bases: TGTGCCACCAGCCCCGATGGGTCCCCCTCCTACGAGCAGTACTTC.

This clonotype was observed a few times. The chain recombines TRBV6-5 with TRBJ2-2; unclear D gene. The CDR3 is 13 residues long. V was shortened by 2 bases and J by 7 bases, with 8 bases between the two germline ends. Germline assignment: CDR1 MNHEY and CDR2 SVGAGI. The CDR3 loop is CASSYRLGGELFF. Written as DNA, the CDR3 is TGTGCCAGCAGTTACCGCCTGGGCGGGGAGCTGTTTTTT.

This clonotype has only a few counts. V and J are TRBV28 and TRBJ2-1; 8 bases are shared with TRBD1. V was clipped by 6 bases and J by 3 bases; unmatched bases: 7. Germline-derived CDR1 and CDR2 are MDHEN and SYDVKM. The CDR3 extends over 15 amino acids. In nucleotides, the CDR3 is TGTGCCAGCAGGATTCAGGGGGCGAACTACAATGAGCAGTTCTTC. It encodes CASRIQGANYNEQFF.

The chain has TRBV5-1 and TRBJ1-2, with 7 bases that match TRBD1. CDR1 is SGHRS and CDR2 is YFSETQ in the germline V gene. V gave up 0 bases and J gave up 8 bases; unmatched junction bases: 7. This CDR3 is built from 14 residues. The CDR3: CASSLAATGNGYTF. DNA for the CDR3: TGCGCCAGCAGCTTGGCTGCGACAGGGAACGGCTACACCTTC.

The chain joins TRBV6-1 to TRBJ2-3; TRBD2 matches 14 bases. Trimming cost V 4 bases and J 5 bases; bases outside gene matches: 2. The germline V gene has CDR1 MNHNS and CDR2 SASEGT. This CDR3 region has 15 residues. CDR3 protein: CASSGLAGGRDTQYF. CDR3 nucleotides: TGTGCCAGCAGTGGACTAGCGGGGGGGCGAGATACGCAGTATTTT.